This T cell receptor (beta chain) derives from a study of blood T cell repertoires in COVID-19. About the study: Samples came from the United States, Italy and Spain, spanning acute and convalescent COVID-19.

Trimming took 5 bases from V and 7 from J; bases not matched to a gene: 7. CDR1 is LGHDT and CDR2 is YNNKEL in the germline V gene (reference sequence). This CDR3 has 16 residues. The method was immunoSEQ multiplex PCR; TCRdb's version includes in-frame clones alone and lacks a portion of them. The sample consists of about 200,000 clones, roughly nine tenths of them appearing once. This TCR came from a woman aged 70-85 years with acute or convalescent COVID-19. The chain combines TRBV3-1 (or the pseudogene TRBV3-2) with TRBJ2-3, with 15 positions matching TRBD2. Material: peripheral blood. The CDR3 DNA is TGTGCCAGCAGCGTCGGACTAGCGGGGGGGCTTAATACGCAGTATTTT. Translated, it gives CASSVGLAGGLNTQYF.